The 25 T cell receptor beta chains given below trace back to one sample, sequenced in a study of identical twins. TCRdb analysed the 5' RACE reads with MiXCR anew, one entry per CDR3 protein. Among roughly 720,000 distinct CDR3 sequences listed, over 15% were seen once. The sample was also linked to a second study, of T cells expressing NK-cell markers.

The source material was PBMCs. The source of these receptors is a young woman in good health.

The chain combines TRBV7-6 with TRBJ2-5; the D gene is possibly TRBD1 (5 bases). V lost 5 bases and J lost 3, with 13 bases in between. Per germline, CDR1 SGHVS and CDR2 FNYEAQ. This CDR3 has 14 residues. CDR3 DNA sequence: TGTGCCAGCAGCGTAAGCAGGGTTAAAGAGACCCAGTACTTC. Translating gives CASSVSRVKETQYF.

This clonotype was found a few times. V gene TRBV12-3 or TRBV12-4 combines with J gene TRBJ2-7; D perhaps matches TRBD1 (7 bases). This CDR3 is built from 14 residues. V lost 6 bases, J lost 2 bases, and 14 bases lay in between. This CDR3 reads CASSPGDSTYEQYF. CDR3 nucleotide sequence: TGTGCCAGCAGCCCGGGGGACAGCACCTACGAGCAGTACTTC.

This chain links TRBV20-1 with TRBJ2-3; D remains ambiguous. The CDR3 covers 11 residues. V gave up 3 bases and J gave up 5 bases, with 6 bases separating them. Germline V lookup: CDR1 DFQATT, CDR2 SNEGSKA (reference sequence). The CDR3 reads CSASLKDTQYF. CDR3 DNA: TGCAGTGCTAGTTTGAAAGATACGCAGTATTTT.

This clonotype was recorded many times. This rearrangement joins TRBV12-3 or TRBV12-4 to TRBJ1-1; tentative D call: TRBD1 (5 bases). V gave up 6 bases and J gave up 4 bases, with 9 bases separating them. This CDR3 region has 12 residues. Here the CDR3 DNA reads TGTGCCAGCAGAATCGGGGGCACTGAAGCTTTCTTT. Residues: CASRIGGTEAFF.

This clonotype showed up just a few times. This chain connects TRBV6-1 to TRBJ2-1; 8 bases align to TRBD2. From germline, CDR1 is MNHNS and CDR2 SASEGT. The CDR3 runs 14 residues. The V gene end was trimmed by 6 bases and the J gene end by 5 bases; junction bases not matched to a gene: 6. In nucleotides, the CDR3 is TGTGCCAGCAGACCTAGCGGGCGAAACAATGAGCAGTTCTTC. Its translation is CASRPSGRNNEQFF.

The table lists this clonotype with a few counts. This chain uses TRBV12-3 or TRBV12-4 with TRBJ2-3; D is unclear. CDR3 length equals 14 residues. The V end was cut by 3 bases, the J end by 1 base, with 8 bases between. Here the CDR3 reads CASSFMARTDTQYF. CDR3 sequence (DNA): TGTGCCAGCAGTTTCATGGCGCGCACAGATACGCAGTATTTT.

This clonotype occurred a few times. This chain uses TRBV5-1 with TRBJ2-1, with D possibly being TRBD1 (6 bases). This CDR3 comprises 15 residues. Germline CDR1 is SGHRS and CDR2 is YFSETQ. The V gene lost 0 bases and the J gene lost 4 bases, with 11 bases spanning the gap. CDR3 sequence: CASSLEGQIYNEQFF. The CDR3 DNA reads as TGCGCCAGCAGCTTGGAAGGACAGATTTACAATGAGCAGTTCTTC.

The gene calls are TRBV11-2 and TRBJ2-5; 9 positions agree with TRBD1. Germline values: CDR1 SGHAT, CDR2 FQNNGV. With 5 bases clipped from V and 5 bases from J, the junction kept 9 bases outside the gene matches. CDR3 length: 15 amino acids. For the CDR3, the DNA is TGTGCCAGCAGCCGACACCGGGACAGGGTGGAGACCCAGTACTTC. Translated: CASSRHRDRVETQYF.

This clonotype was seen only a few times. The chain uses TRBV5-6 and TRBJ2-3, with D tentatively TRBD1 or TRBD2 (6 bases each). Trimming shortened V by 2 bases and J by 6 bases, and 10 bases separated the two germline ends. This CDR3 has 13 amino acids. Germline V gene data show CDR1 as SGHDT and CDR2 as YYEEEE. CDR3 bases: TGTGCCAGCAGCTTCGGGGGCTCGGATACGCAGTATTTT. Encoded protein: CASSFGGSDTQYF.

This clonotype turned up a few times. The chain couples TRBV6-1 to TRBJ1-1, with D unresolved. The germline V gene has CDR1 MNHNS and CDR2 SASEGT. With 3 bases removed from V and 8 bases from J, the gap between germline ends came to 10 bases. The CDR3 totals 12 residues. The CDR3 loop is CASSEERTEAFF. The CDR3 DNA reads TGTGCCAGCAGTGAGGAGAGAACCGAAGCTTTCTTT.

The V gene is TRBV20-1, the J gene TRBJ1-6, with D perhaps matching TRBD1 (6 bases). This CDR3 has 14 amino acids. The V end lost 4 bases, the J end lost 9 bases, and 16 bases lay between the germline ends. Germline V gene sequence: CDR1 DFQATT, CDR2 SNEGSKA (reference sequence). The CDR3 DNA is TGCAGTGCTACCACTCCGGGGGCGGGTTCACCCCTCCACTTT. Its translation: CSATTPGAGSPLHF.

V is TRBV4-3 and J is TRBJ1-5; tentative D call: TRBD1 (6 bases). The V gene lost 4 bases and the J gene lost 1 base, with 11 bases spanning the gap. The CDR3 length is 15 residues. Per the germline V gene, CDR1 is LGHNA and CDR2 is YSLEER. The CDR3 sequence: CASSLDRQSNQPQHF. For the CDR3, the DNA is TGCGCCAGCAGCCTGGACAGACAAAGCAATCAGCCCCAGCATTTT.

J is TRBJ2-1 and V is TRBV20-1; maybe TRBD1 (5 bases). V was clipped by 2 bases and J by 6 bases, with 11 bases between them. Germline CDR1 and CDR2: DFQATT and SNEGSKA (reference sequence). The CDR3 has 13 amino acids. As DNA, the CDR3 is TGCAGTGCTAGACACGACAGAGTCAATGAGCAGTTCTTC. As protein: CSARHDRVNEQFF.

This chain links TRBV6-5 with TRBJ1-1, with D possibly matching TRBD1 (6 bases). The V end was cut by 2 bases, the J end by 3 bases, with 13 bases between. CDR1 is MNHEY and CDR2 is SVGAGI in the germline V gene. The CDR3 has 15 residues. CDR3 bases: TGTGCCAGCAGTTACGACAGGCCATCGCACACTGAAGCTTTCTTT. This sequence encodes CASSYDRPSHTEAFF.

The rearrangement uses TRBV5-6 and TRBJ1-1; tentative D call: TRBD1 (6 bases). CDR1 and CDR2 from the germline V gene are SGHDT and YYEEEE. V was shortened by 3 bases and J by 3 bases, with 15 bases between the two germline ends. CDR3 length equals 15 residues. The CDR3: CASSWGTRGYTEAFF. In DNA, the CDR3 is TGTGCCAGCAGCTGGGGGACACGCGGGTACACTGAAGCTTTCTTT.

This chain links TRBV20-1 with TRBJ2-1; TRBD2 matches 9 bases. Germline assignment: CDR1 DFQATT and CDR2 SNEGSKA (reference sequence). V lost 3 bases and J lost 4; bases outside the gene matches: 7. This CDR3 region has 15 residues. The CDR3 protein is CSASHSAGGYNEQFF. The CDR3 DNA follows: TGCAGTGCTAGCCATTCGGCGGGAGGGTACAATGAGCAGTTCTTC.

The sample holds a few counts of this clonotype. V usage is TRBV6-1 and J usage is TRBJ2-1, with TRBD2 identical over 12 bases. V was pared by 5 bases and J by 12 bases, with 17 bases of the junction left unmatched. CDR1 and CDR2 from the germline V gene are MNHNS and SASEGT. The CDR3 consists of 17 residues. The CDR3 nucleotides are TGTGCCAGCAGTCAGGGGCCCCTAGCGGGAGGGCCTGGAAGGCAGTTCTTC. This translates into CASSQGPLAGGPGRQFF.

This chain uses TRBV20-1 with TRBJ2-1, with D uncertain. The CDR3 is 10 residues long. Trimming cost V 6 bases and J 9 bases, with 9 bases left between them. In germline, CDR1 is DFQATT, CDR2 SNEGSKA (reference sequence). CDR3 bases: TGCAGTGCAGCAGATAGTGAGCAGTTCTTC. Its translation is CSAADSEQFF.

This clonotype occurred a few times. The V call is TRBV24-1, the J call TRBJ2-3; unclear D gene. Germline V gene data show CDR1 as KGHDR and CDR2 as SFDVKD. The length of the CDR3 is 13 residues. V shed 3 bases and J shed 6 bases, with 9 bases lying between them. The CDR3 coding sequence is TGTGCCACCAGTGATGAAGAAACGGATACGCAGTATTTT. Encoded protein: CATSDEETDTQYF.

This chain uses TRBV5-1 with TRBJ2-2; D gene uncertain. This CDR3 spans 13 amino acids. V lost 6 bases to trimming and J lost 4 bases, with 10 bases between them. Germline values: CDR1 SGHRS, CDR2 YFSETQ. The CDR3 bases are TGCGCCAGCACTCTCGAGTGCACCGGGGAGCTGTTTTTT. Amino acid sequence: CASTLECTGELFF.

The chain links TRBV12-3 or TRBV12-4 to TRBJ2-3; 11 bases are a match to TRBD1. J gave up 4 bases and V 5 bases, and 11 bases lay outside the gene matches. The CDR3 is made up of 17 amino acids. As DNA, the CDR3 is TGTGCCAGCAGTCTCCGAGGACAGGGGGCAAGGGCAGATACGCAGTATTTT. Translated: CASSLRGQGARADTQYF.

This sequence joins TRBV15 and TRBJ2-6; D not certain. Germline V gene lookup returns CDR1 LNHNV and CDR2 YYDKDF (reference sequence). With 0 bases removed from V and 0 bases from J, the gap between germline ends came to 3 bases. The CDR3 extends over 15 amino acids. This CDR3 reads CATSRDVSGANVLTF. In nucleotides, the CDR3 is TGTGCCACCAGCAGAGACGTCTCTGGGGCCAACGTCCTGACTTTC.

The table lists this clonotype with a few counts. The chain combines TRBV7-9 with TRBJ2-3, with D unclear. CDR1 is SEHNR, CDR2 FQNEAQ, per germline (reference sequence). CDR3 length: 15 amino acids. V dropped 1 base and J dropped 1 base, with 9 bases sitting between them. Here the CDR3 reads CASSLEGPGTDTQYF. The CDR3 bases are TGTGCCAGCAGCTTAGAAGGGCCCGGCACAGATACGCAGTATTTT.

This clonotype was counted only a few times. This sequence joins TRBV12-3 or TRBV12-4 and TRBJ2-7; possibly TRBD1 for D (6 bases). Between the trimmed V and J ends, which lost 6 bases and 12 bases, there was a span of 21 bases. The CDR3 length is 13 residues. The CDR3 region is CASSDRDRKKWYF. The CDR3 nucleotides are TGTGCCAGCAGCGACCGAGACAGGAAAAAGTGGTACTTC.

This clonotype was seen many times. As DNA, the CDR3 is TGTGCCAGCAGACAGAAAGGGGGAACGAACACTGAAGCTTTCTTT. Its translation: CASRQKGGTNTEAFF. This chain uses TRBV6-1 with TRBJ1-1; the D gene is possibly TRBD1 (6 bases). The CDR3 contains 15 residues. Looked up from germline, CDR1 is MNHNS and CDR2 is SASEGT. Trimming removed 6 bases at V and 1 base at J, with 15 bases between.